The 24 T cell receptor beta chains in this list originate from one sample, sequenced in a study of blood T cell repertoires in COVID-19. Generated by immunoSEQ multiplex PCR, the TCRdb table keeps only in-frame clones and is missing some. Among fewer than 150,000 clones listed, approximately 85% were seen once. Sample: peripheral blood. All receptors come from a human donor in a cohort sampled during active COVID-19.

The genes are TRBV7-2 and TRBJ2-5; 8 nucleotides align to TRBD2. Germline V CDR1 and CDR2: SGHTA, FQGNSA. The CDR3 loop spans 13 amino acids. After removal of 7 bases from V and 5 bases from J, the junction contained 6 bases not matched to a gene. The CDR3 DNA sequence: TGTGCCAGCATGCGGGGGGAACGGGAGACCCAGTACTTC. Residues: CASMRGERETQYF.

The chain links TRBV6-6 to TRBJ2-5, with D perhaps matching TRBD2 (6 bases). V lost 11 bases and J 7 bases, leaving 14 bases between the germline ends. The germline CDR1 and CDR2 sequences are MNHNY and SVGAGI (reference sequence). CDR3 size: 11 residues. The CDR3 nucleotides are TGTGCCTCGGGAGATTTAGGGACCCAGTACTTC. This sequence encodes CASGDLGTQYF.

With respect to this clone: This CDR3 is also generated by other DNA sequences in the sample. CDR3 DNA: TGTGCCAGCAGCCAAACCACAGGGACGGAAGCTTTCTTT. This translates into CASSQTTGTEAFF. The chain recombines TRBV3-1 (or the pseudogene TRBV3-2) with TRBJ1-1; D may be TRBD1 (6 bases). From germline, CDR1 is LGHDT and CDR2 YNNKEL (reference sequence). The CDR3 contains 13 residues. V was cut by 2 bases and J by 8 bases, with 12 bases left in between.

The rearrangement uses TRBV3-1 (or the pseudogene TRBV3-2) and TRBJ2-1, with D tentatively TRBD1 (6 bases). This CDR3 has 13 residues. CDR1 and CDR2 (germline): LGHDT, YNNKEL (reference sequence). The ends were cut back, 6 bases at V and 10 bases at J, with 16 bases in the middle. The CDR3 reads CASRPPGGGEQFF. In DNA, the CDR3 is TGTGCCAGCAGACCACCCGGTGGGGGCGAGCAGTTCTTC.

The chain is built from TRBV5-1 and TRBJ1-4; 9 bases fit TRBD1. The CDR3 length is 14 residues. Germline V CDR1 and CDR2: SGHRS, YFSETQ. J lost 6 bases, V lost 4 bases, and 4 bases had no gene match. CDR3 sequence (DNA): TGCGCCAGCAGCCCCGGACAGGGGTATGAAAAACTGTTTTTT. Amino acids: CASSPGQGYEKLFF.

The chain couples TRBV7-9 to TRBJ1-4; a possible D gene is TRBD1 (6 bases). CDR1 and CDR2 from the germline V gene are SEHNR and FQNEAQ (reference sequence). The CDR3 is made up of 14 amino acids. Trimming removed 3 bases at V and 6 bases at J, with 11 bases between. The CDR3 is CASSLGTGYEKLFF. The CDR3 nucleotides read TGTGCCAGCAGCTTGGGCACAGGGTATGAAAAACTGTTTTTT.

A single count supports this clone. The J gene is TRBJ1-1, the V gene TRBV5-6; no clear D gene. V gave up 3 bases and J gave up 5 bases, with 5 bases separating them. The CDR3 runs to 11 residues. CDR1 and CDR2 (germline): SGHDT, YYEEEE. In DNA form, the CDR3 reads TGTGCCAGCAGCTATCAGACTGAAGCTTTCTTT. This translates into CASSYQTEAFF.

J is TRBJ2-7 and V is TRBV28; D possibly corresponds to TRBD2 (7 bases). Germline CDR1 reads MDHEN; CDR2 reads SYDVKM. V was clipped by 6 bases and J by 4 bases, with 16 bases between them. This CDR3 region has 14 residues. CDR3 in amino acids: CASRGSGGRYEQYF. The CDR3 DNA sequence: TGTGCCAGCAGGGGCTCGGGGGGCCGATACGAGCAGTACTTC.

This clone was counted once. The chain recombines TRBV4-1 with TRBJ1-1; D is perhaps TRBD1 (6 bases). The germline gives CDR1 MGHRA, CDR2 YSYEKL. This CDR3 has 13 amino acids. V lost 1 base and J 4 bases, leaving 7 bases between the germline ends. The CDR3 nucleotides are TGCGCCAGCAGCCAAGTAGGGGGCACTGAAGCTTTCTTT. This codes for CASSQVGGTEAFF.

The chain employs TRBV5-6 and TRBJ1-1, with TRBD1 matching over 8 bases. With V trimmed by 4 bases and J by 1 base, 6 bases remained unmatched. The length of the CDR3 is 15 residues. Germline V lookup: CDR1 SGHDT, CDR2 YYEEEE. The CDR3 coding sequence is TGTGCCAGCAGCCCGTATGGACAGGGGAACACTGAAGCTTTCTTT. The encoded protein is CASSPYGQGNTEAFF.

The chain couples TRBV19 to TRBJ1-2; D is perhaps TRBD1 (6 bases). The V end was cut by 1 base, the J end by 4 bases, with 10 bases between. Per germline, CDR1 LNHDA and CDR2 SQIVND (reference sequence). The CDR3 is 14 amino acids. The CDR3 reads CASSIVQGGYGYTF. The CDR3 DNA sequence: TGTGCCAGTAGTATAGTACAGGGCGGCTATGGCTACACCTTC.

Remarks on this clone: Other DNA sequences in this specimen translate into the identical CDR3. The DNA of the CDR3 is TGCGCCAGCAGCGGGACAGGGGTCTACGAGCAGTACTTC. Protein sequence: CASSGTGVYEQYF. J is TRBJ2-7 and V is TRBV5-1; 10 bases align to TRBD1. Germline CDR1 and CDR2: SGHRS and YFSETQ. V was clipped by 4 bases and J by 3 bases; unmatched bases: 1. This CDR3 is 13 amino acids long.

The J gene is TRBJ1-1, the V gene TRBV12-5; 7 bases fit TRBD1. Germline V gives CDR1 LGHNT, CDR2 FRNRAP. This CDR3 contains 15 residues. Trimming cost V 6 bases and J 5 bases; bases outside gene matches: 12. The DNA of the CDR3 is TGTGCTAGTGGCCGCGATCGGGACAGTGGTACTGAAGCTTTCTTT. This gives the protein CASGRDRDSGTEAFF.

V gene TRBV3-1 (or the pseudogene TRBV3-2) combines with J gene TRBJ2-7; 9 bases line up with TRBD2. The germline V gene encodes CDR1 LGHDT and CDR2 YNNKEL (reference sequence). V lost 1 base and J lost 4; bases outside the gene matches: 8. The CDR3 consists of 16 residues. The CDR3 sequence: CASSQGFSGGGYEQYF. CDR3 bases: TGTGCCAGCAGCCAAGGCTTTAGCGGGGGAGGGTACGAGCAGTACTTC.

The chain uses TRBV9 and TRBJ2-3; 10 nucleotides line up with TRBD2. The junction had 9 bases not matched to a gene; V was cut back by 4 bases and J by 4 bases. The germline gives CDR1 SGDLS, CDR2 YYNGEE. CDR3 size: 16 residues. The DNA of the CDR3 is TGTGCCAGCAGCCCGCAGCGGGGGGGCCTCGCAGATACGCAGTATTTT. Translating it yields CASSPQRGGLADTQYF.

The chain is built from TRBV5-4 and TRBJ2-3, with D possibly TRBD2 on 6 matching bases. V lost 0 bases and J 3 bases, leaving 11 bases between the germline ends. Germline-derived CDR1 and CDR2 are SGHNT and YYREEE (reference sequence). CDR3 length equals 15 residues. The CDR3 reads CASSLAASVTDTQYF. The DNA for the CDR3 is TGTGCCAGCAGCTTGGCGGCTAGCGTTACAGATACGCAGTATTTT.

The chain is built from TRBV19 and TRBJ2-7; 10 bases are a match to TRBD2. This CDR3 contains 14 residues. The germline gives CDR1 LNHDA, CDR2 SQIVND (reference sequence). V gave up 5 bases and J gave up 3 bases; unmatched junction bases: 4. Written as DNA, the CDR3 is TGTGCCAGTAGTCAAGCGGGGGGGCGCTACGAGCAGTACTTC. The encoded protein is CASSQAGGRYEQYF.

The genes are TRBV6-5 and TRBJ2-7; TRBD1 might be the D (6 bases). CDR3 length: 13 residues. CDR1 and CDR2 (germline): MNHEY, SVGAGI. Trimming removed 2 bases from V and 4 bases from J, with 9 bases in between. In nucleotides, the CDR3 is TGTGCCAGCAGTTACCAACAGGGTTACGAGCAGTACTTC. Residues: CASSYQQGYEQYF.

This CDR3 is CASSQTRNTIYF. CDR3 nucleotide sequence: TGTGCCAGCAGTCAGACTCGAAACACCATATATTTT. The gene calls are TRBV6-2 or TRBV6-3 and TRBJ1-3; no firm D call. The CDR3 runs to 12 residues. Germline V gene data show CDR1 as MNHEY and CDR2 as SVGEGT. The germline V and J ends were trimmed by 5 bases and 5 bases, with 7 bases remaining between them.

The V call is TRBV27, the J call TRBJ2-7; 7 bases match TRBD2. CDR3 length equals 15 residues. The V gene's germline CDR1 is MNHEY and CDR2 SMNVEV (reference sequence). V dropped 0 bases and J dropped 1; count of bases not matched to a gene: 3. The CDR3 DNA follows: TGTGCCAGCAGTTTATCCCTAGCGGAGTCCTACGAGCAGTACTTC. It yields the protein CASSLSLAESYEQYF.

This chain connects TRBV28 to TRBJ2-2, with a tentative D call TRBD2 (7 bases). V was clipped by 5 bases and J by 7 bases, with 11 bases between them. This CDR3 is 13 amino acids long. CDR1 MDHEN and CDR2 SYDVKM come from the germline V gene. CDR3 DNA: TGTGCCAGCAGTGGGGGGGACATCGGGGAGCTGTTTTTT. Translation: CASSGGDIGELFF.

The sample holds one count of this clone. This chain links TRBV28 with TRBJ2-7; D is unclear. Looked up from germline, CDR1 is MDHEN and CDR2 is SYDVKM. The CDR3 covers 13 residues. V gave up 5 bases and J gave up 4 bases, with 12 bases separating them. CDR3 amino acids: CASSPDQVYEQYF. Here the CDR3 DNA reads TGTGCCAGCAGTCCAGACCAGGTTTACGAGCAGTACTTC.

This chain uses TRBV3-1 (or the pseudogene TRBV3-2) with TRBJ1-2, with 9 bases aligning to TRBD1. The CDR3 totals 16 residues. Losses at the gene ends were 4 bases for V and 4 bases for J; bases not matched to a gene: 10. The germline V gene has CDR1 LGHDT and CDR2 YNNKEL (reference sequence). CDR3 loop: CASSLETGGYSYGYTF. DNA of the CDR3: TGTGCCAGCAGCCTAGAGACAGGGGGGTACAGCTATGGCTACACCTTC.

The chain uses TRBV7-6 and TRBJ1-2, with D hard to call. The CDR3 covers 14 residues. Trimming took off 1 base at V and 4 bases at J, with 10 bases between the two ends. Germline V gene lookup returns CDR1 SGHVS and CDR2 FNYEAQ. CDR3 protein: CASSLGAEGYGYTF. The DNA of the CDR3 is TGTGCCAGCAGCTTAGGGGCAGAAGGCTATGGCTACACCTTC.